The 11 T cell receptor beta chains listed next were all sequenced from one sample in a study of blood T cell repertoires in COVID-19. Produced via immunoSEQ multiplex PCR; TCRdb's table is partial and in-frame only. The table has 200,000 to 250,000 clones, over 80% seen once. Input material: PBMCs or T cells enriched from blood (not recorded which). These receptors originate from a man aged 50-60 years who had been exposed to COVID-19.

The rearrangement joins TRBV9 to TRBJ2-3; 7 bases line up with TRBD2. This CDR3 comprises 15 residues. V lost 0 bases and J lost 4; bases outside the gene matches: 5. CDR1 is SGDLS and CDR2 is YYNGEE in the germline V gene. This CDR3 reads CASSVALGGSDTQYF. The CDR3 DNA follows: TGTGCCAGCAGCGTAGCTTTGGGAGGGTCAGATACGCAGTATTTT.

V usage is TRBV29-1 and J usage is TRBJ2-1; 10 bases map to TRBD2. The germline V gene has CDR1 SQVTM and CDR2 ANQGSEA. V shed 7 bases, J shed 1 base, and the junction held 7 bases outside the gene matches. The CDR3 is 15 amino acids. The CDR3 sequence: CSAGTSANSYNEQFF. In DNA form, the CDR3 reads TGCAGCGCCGGGACTAGCGCGAATTCCTACAATGAGCAGTTCTTC.

The chain employs TRBV5-4 and TRBJ2-3; 7 positions match TRBD2. The J segment lost 1 base and the V segment lost 6 bases, leaving 11 bases of the junction unmatched. This CDR3 contains 16 residues. Germline V lookup: CDR1 SGHNT, CDR2 YYREEE (reference sequence). CDR3 sequence reads: CASTIQILAGTDTQYF. CDR3 sequence (DNA): TGTGCCAGCACAATCCAAATCCTAGCGGGCACAGATACGCAGTATTTT.

As regards this clone: At one end the junction does not follow the germline gene, possibly because of a read error. J is TRBJ2-3 and V is TRBV7-7; the D is unclear. This CDR3 is built from 16 residues. Germline CDR1 is SSHAT and CDR2 is FNYEAQ (reference sequence). CDR3 in amino acids: CASSLGPSFGTDTQYF. The CDR3 DNA sequence: TGTGCTAGCAGCTTAGGGCCTAGTTTCGGCACAGATACGCAGTATTTT.

Points on this clone: A much larger clone lies a single base off, so this may be a read error. Other DNA variants within this sample encode the same CDR3. CDR3 amino acids: CASSLDSSGNTIYF. The CDR3 DNA sequence: TGCGCCAGCAGCTTGGATAGCTCTGGAAACACCATATATTTT. This chain links TRBV5-1 with TRBJ1-3; D ambiguous. V was pared by 0 bases and J by 0 bases, with 4 bases between. The CDR3 is 14 residues long. Germline V lookup: CDR1 SGHRS, CDR2 YFSETQ.

This sequence joins TRBV5-6 and TRBJ1-3; a possible D gene is TRBD1 (6 bases). The CDR3 is made up of 15 amino acids. Germline CDR1 reads SGHDT; CDR2 reads YYEEEE. Trimming shortened V by 5 bases and J by 0 bases, and 12 bases separated the two germline ends. CDR3 sequence (DNA): TGTGCCAGCAGACGGGACATGAGCTCTGGAAACACCATATATTTT. Amino acid sequence: CASRRDMSSGNTIYF.

This clone was seen a single time. V usage is TRBV9 and J usage is TRBJ1-3; no definite D call. From germline, CDR1 is SGDLS and CDR2 YYNGEE. The CDR3 has 18 amino acids. V dropped 4 bases and J dropped 4 bases, with 24 bases sitting between them. The CDR3 nucleotides are TGTGCCAGCAGCACACACCGGGAGACTCCTTCTCGCGGAAACACCATATATTTT. Amino acid sequence: CASSTHRETPSRGNTIYF.

This clone was seen only once. The rearrangement joins TRBV19 to TRBJ1-5; possibly TRBD1 for D (5 bases). The V end lost 4 bases, the J end lost 11 bases, and 15 bases lay between the germline ends. In germline, CDR1 is LNHDA, CDR2 SQIVND (reference sequence). The CDR3 spans 13 residues. Here the CDR3 reads CASSREDLRAQHF. As DNA, the CDR3 is TGTGCCAGTAGTAGGGAAGACCTCAGGGCCCAGCATTTT.

This sequence joins TRBV4-2 and TRBJ1-1; possibly TRBD1 for D (5 bases). The CDR3 covers 16 residues. Germline assignment: CDR1 LGHNA and CDR2 YNFKEQ. V shed 2 bases and J shed 1 base, with 14 bases lying between them. CDR3 nucleotides: TGTGCCAGCAGCCAACACCCGCAGGGCGCGAACACTGAAGCTTTCTTT. Protein sequence: CASSQHPQGANTEAFF.

CDR3 DNA: TGTGCCAGTAGTATTGCGGGCCAGCCCAACTATGGCTACACCTTC. It specifies CASSIAGQPNYGYTF. V and J are TRBV19 and TRBJ1-2; D not resolved. The CDR3 sequence is 15 residues long. The V end was cut by 3 bases, the J end by 2 bases, with 13 bases between. Germline assignment: CDR1 LNHDA and CDR2 SQIVND (reference sequence).

V is TRBV7-9 and J is TRBJ2-1, with D maybe TRBD2 (5 bases). Germline V gene sequence: CDR1 SEHNR, CDR2 FQNEAQ (reference sequence). The CDR3 length is 15 residues. With 2 bases removed from V and 6 bases from J, the gap between germline ends came to 14 bases. The chain's CDR3 is CASSLTGEFLNEQFF. As DNA, the CDR3 is TGTGCCAGCAGCTTAACCGGGGAGTTCCTCAATGAGCAGTTCTTC.